This record looks at one T cell receptor beta chain sequence and its context. This clone was detected a few times. Which antigen it targets is not known. No base quality values were provided; no much bigger clone lies one nucleotide off. The collaborating institutions used their own protocols to collect whole blood in K2EDTA tubes. For TCRbeta analysis, collaborator samples were shipped as frozen whole blood, as isolated PBMCs, or as DNA extracted from either sample type. The immunoSEQ Assay, a bias-controlled multiplex PCR, was used to amplify TCRbeta CDR3 regions from genomic DNA. In the paper's pipeline: The number of nucleated cells in each sample was estimated by amplification of reference gene primers within the assay. Sequence reads were collapsed and filtered to measure the absolute abundance of every unique TCRbeta CDR3 rearrangement. Productive Simpson clonality was computed per sample as the square root of Simpson's diversity index over productive rearrangements. TCRdb carries this immuneACCESS record with in-frame sequences only. Its versions omit some clonotypes, under half of them owing to an unresolved V gene in the studies checked, with the rest unexplained. V and J calls and clone size are given by that table; D and trimming were obtained from the DNA. This sample lists 65,000 to 90,000 clones; less than 85% were detected once. 16% of the sample belongs to the ten largest clones.

These data belong to a study of blood T cell repertoires in COVID-19 (TCRdb year 2020). Looking at the study overall: Samples covering the acute and convalescent phases of COVID-19 were provided by collaborators in the United States, Italy and Spain. The prospective study material was composed of cDNA or gDNA derived from T cells, B-cell-depleted T cells, or PBMCs. The dataset comprised deeply sampled blood TCRbeta repertoires from subjects exposed to, actively infected with, or recovered from COVID-19. The repertoires were released in a freely available public database meant as a resource for research on the immune response to SARS-CoV-2. Samples were obtained from the ongoing ImmuneRACE study (first 160 participants) and from 1,254 subjects provided by 6 global collaborators. A de-identified subject ID, COVID-19 status, age in years and sex were almost always included in the sample metadata. HLA class I and class II types, where available, came from metadata supplied by the sample provider rather than from assay-based typing. Overall study results and their limits: How much clinical and demographic metadata was included differed by source and by participant, and the metadata was provided uncurated.

Trimming accounts for 5 bases at V and 6 bases at J, while the number of junction bases matched to no gene is 3. The CDR1 and CDR2 encoded by the germline V gene (reference sequence) are GTSNPN and SVGIG. The CDR3 numbers 14 residues from cysteine through phenylalanine. This entry keeps only the CDR3 DNA: 42 bases, framed from base 1. Sequencing was carried out using peripheral blood. The sequence joins TRBV30 to TRBJ2-1; the central 14 bases match TRBD2. This TCR was recovered from a man aged 65-85 years with active or convalescent COVID-19. The CDR3 amino acid sequence is: CAWSGLAGVNEQFF. The nucleotides read TGTGCCTGGTCGGGACTAGCGGGGGTCAATGAGCAGTTCTTC.